The clone carrying this T cell receptor (beta chain) was picked up a small number of times. As yet, its antigen is unknown. Reverse transcribing all isolated RNA meant expressed TCRB transcripts were sequenced. The table came from immunoSEQ multiplex PCR; TCRdb's copy has only in-frame clones and leaves some out. The repertoire has 500,000 to 800,000 clones, roughly an eighth of them found once; the top ten carry over 0.1%. The data were obtained in a study of beta chain features in type 1 diabetes. Germline CDR1 reads LNHDA; CDR2 reads SQIVND (reference sequence). This CDR3 region has 15 residues. V was cut by 8 bases and J by 1 base, with 17 bases left in between. Study-wide results and limits: For patients and controls alike, PCR might favor shorter templates to the same degree. The naive, central memory and Treg TCRB repertoires of patients appeared to be more similar to one another than those of healthy donors. Type 1 diabetes patients had moderately but significantly shorter TCRB CDR3s in all four CD4+ subsets.

V gene TRBV19 combines with J gene TRBJ1-2; a weak D match, TRBD1 (5 bases). The material sequenced was naive CD4+ T cells from blood. This TCR derives from a man aged 30 to 39 with type 1 diabetes. As DNA, the CDR3 is TGTGCCAGTGGTAGACGGCCAGGGCTTAACTATGGCTACACCTTC. This codes for CASGRRPGLNYGYTF.